This TCR beta chain was identified in a study of blood T cell repertoires in COVID-19. Clones were read by immunoSEQ multiplex PCR, and TCRdb kept only the in-frame ones, dropping some. Among around 250,000 clones listed, 70% to 90% were seen once. Cohort assignment relied on participant-reported clinical history. Exposed volunteers were people who met a COVID-19 case within 2 weeks before study entry. The germline V and J ends were trimmed by 4 bases and 8 bases, with 9 bases remaining between them. The CDR3 runs 13 residues. CDR1 is ENHRY and CDR2 is SYGVKD in the germline V gene. The sample holds many counts of this clone.

The clonotype originates from a middle-aged man who had been exposed to COVID-19. Input material: PBMCs or T cells enriched from blood (not recorded which). V gene TRBV10-3 combines with J gene TRBJ1-6; D might be TRBD1 (5 bases). CDR3 bases: TGTGCCATCAGTGTACAGGAGCATTCACCCCTCCACTTT. Encoded protein: CAISVQEHSPLHF.